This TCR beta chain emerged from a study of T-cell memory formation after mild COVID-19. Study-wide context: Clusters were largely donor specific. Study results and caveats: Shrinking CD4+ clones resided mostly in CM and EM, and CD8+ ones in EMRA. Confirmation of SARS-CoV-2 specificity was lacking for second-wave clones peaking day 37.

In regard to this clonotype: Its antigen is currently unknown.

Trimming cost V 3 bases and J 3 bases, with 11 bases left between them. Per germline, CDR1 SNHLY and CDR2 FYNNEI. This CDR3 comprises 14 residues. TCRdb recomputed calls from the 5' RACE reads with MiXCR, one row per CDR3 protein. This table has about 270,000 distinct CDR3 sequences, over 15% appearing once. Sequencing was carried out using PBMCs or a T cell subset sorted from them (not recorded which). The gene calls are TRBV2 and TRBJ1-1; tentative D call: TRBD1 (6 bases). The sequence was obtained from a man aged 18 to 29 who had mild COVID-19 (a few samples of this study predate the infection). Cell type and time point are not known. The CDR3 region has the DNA TGTGCCAGCAGTGAGATCAGGGGCGACACTGAAGCTTTCTTT. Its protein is CASSEIRGDTEAFF.